The clone carrying this TCR beta chain was observed once. The authors' processing: Reference gene primer amplification in the assay estimated nucleated cell counts. Generated by immunoSEQ multiplex PCR, the TCRdb table keeps only in-frame clones and is missing some. V, J and clone size derive from that table, while D and trimming were established from the DNA sequence. In the table there are around 150,000 clones, 90% to 95% of which are singletons. In germline, CDR1 is LGHNT, CDR2 FRNRAP. The V gene lost 4 bases and the J gene lost 9 bases, with 13 bases spanning the gap. The CDR3 sequence is 13 residues long. The data stem from a study of blood T cell repertoires in COVID-19. Study-level background: From the United States, Italy and Spain came samples of acute and convalescent COVID-19. Sample material is recorded as cDNA or gDNA derived from T cells, B-cell-depleted T cells, or PBMCs.

The V gene is TRBV12-5, the J gene TRBJ1-5, with TRBD1 as a possible D gene (6 bases). The TCR was taken from a woman aged 50 to 60 with acute or convalescent COVID-19. Source material: peripheral blood. CDR3 sequence: CASGSDSRTPQHF. The CDR3 coding sequence is TGTGCTAGTGGTTCGGACAGTAGGACGCCCCAGCATTTT.